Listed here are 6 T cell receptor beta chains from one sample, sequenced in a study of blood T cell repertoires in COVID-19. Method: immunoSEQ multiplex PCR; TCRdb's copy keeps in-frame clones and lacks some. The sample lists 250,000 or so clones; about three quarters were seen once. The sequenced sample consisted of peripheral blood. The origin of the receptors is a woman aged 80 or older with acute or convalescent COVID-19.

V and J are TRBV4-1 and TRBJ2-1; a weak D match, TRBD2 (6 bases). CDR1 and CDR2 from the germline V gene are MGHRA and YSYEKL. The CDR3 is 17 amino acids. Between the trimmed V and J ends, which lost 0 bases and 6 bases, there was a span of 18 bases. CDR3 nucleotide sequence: TGCGCCAGCAGCCAAGATCCGAGACTAGTCACAGGCAATGAGCAGTTCTTC. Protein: CASSQDPRLVTGNEQFF.

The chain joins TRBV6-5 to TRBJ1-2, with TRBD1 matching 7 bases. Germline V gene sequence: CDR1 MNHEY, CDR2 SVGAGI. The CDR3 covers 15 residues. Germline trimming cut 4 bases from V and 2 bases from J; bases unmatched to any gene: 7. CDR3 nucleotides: TGTGCCAGCAGTTCCGACAGGGTATTGAACTATGGCTACACCTTC. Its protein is CASSSDRVLNYGYTF.

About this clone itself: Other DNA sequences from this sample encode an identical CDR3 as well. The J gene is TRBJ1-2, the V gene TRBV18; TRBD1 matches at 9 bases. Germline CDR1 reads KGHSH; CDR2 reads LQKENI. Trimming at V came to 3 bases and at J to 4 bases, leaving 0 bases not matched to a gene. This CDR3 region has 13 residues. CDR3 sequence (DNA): TGTGCCAGCTCACCGGACAGGGGCTATGGCTACACCTTC. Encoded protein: CASSPDRGYGYTF.

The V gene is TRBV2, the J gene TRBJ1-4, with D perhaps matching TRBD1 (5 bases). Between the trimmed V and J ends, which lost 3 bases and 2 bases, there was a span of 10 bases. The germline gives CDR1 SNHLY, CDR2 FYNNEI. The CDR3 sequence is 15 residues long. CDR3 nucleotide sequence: TGTGCCAGCAGTGACCAGGGTAGCACTAATGAAAAACTGTTTTTT. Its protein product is CASSDQGSTNEKLFF.

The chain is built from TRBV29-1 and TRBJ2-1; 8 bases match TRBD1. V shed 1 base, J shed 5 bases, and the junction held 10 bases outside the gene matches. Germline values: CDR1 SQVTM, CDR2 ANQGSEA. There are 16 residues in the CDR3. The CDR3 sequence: CSVEGGWDRRNNEQFF. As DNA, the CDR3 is TGCAGCGTTGAAGGCGGCTGGGACAGGCGAAACAATGAGCAGTTCTTC.

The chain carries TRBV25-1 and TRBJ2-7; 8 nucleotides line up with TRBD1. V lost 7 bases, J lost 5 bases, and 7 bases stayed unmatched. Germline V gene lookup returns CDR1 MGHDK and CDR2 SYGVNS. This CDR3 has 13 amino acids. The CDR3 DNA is TGTGCCAGCAAATCAGGGGGCATCCACGAGCAGTACTTC. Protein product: CASKSGGIHEQYF.